Described below is a single T cell receptor beta chain sequence and its context. No antigen is known for it. TCRdb's copy holds only in-frame clones and misses some; the assay was immunoSEQ multiplex PCR. The sample includes 65,000 to 95,000 clones, around 92% of them seen just once. The CDR3 extends over 16 amino acids. The germline gives CDR1 MDHEN, CDR2 SYDVKM. Trimming shortened V by 6 bases and J by 0 bases, and 17 bases separated the two germline ends. The sample comes from a study of T cell responses to AZD1222 COVID-19 vaccine. Notes on the study in general: Repertoire sampling occurred only after the peak T cell response. White British ancestry dominated among donors, who included more females, and clonal diversity was possibly underestimated. Baseline seropositives among AZD1222 recipients totaled only 5 to 7.

This receptor was obtained from an adult in good health. Source: peripheral blood, taken on day 0 of MenACWY control vaccination. This rearrangement joins TRBV28 to TRBJ1-1, with D possibly TRBD1 on 6 matching bases. The CDR3 is CASRPDTGPMNTEAFF. CDR3 DNA sequence: TGTGCCAGCAGACCGGATACAGGGCCCATGAACACTGAAGCTTTCTTT.